This paragraph reports one T cell receptor beta chain. In the study's own analysis: Amplified reference gene primers provided the basis for estimating nucleated cell counts. Profiled with immunoSEQ multiplex PCR; TCRdb holds only in-frame clones, not every one. The D gene and trimming were derived from the DNA, and the V and J assignments and clone size from that table. The sample lists a few hundred thousand clones, about 89% seen once, with around 0.84% in the top ten. This sample stems from a study of blood T cell repertoires in COVID-19. Per the germline V gene, CDR1 is SGHRS and CDR2 is YFSETQ. V was clipped by 4 bases and J by 7 bases; unmatched bases: 2. The CDR3 sequence is 14 residues long.

The TCR sequence derives from a man between 25 and 39 years old with acute or convalescent COVID-19. The chain combines TRBV5-1 with TRBJ1-6; 10 bases are shared with TRBD1. Sequenced sample: peripheral blood. The CDR3 nucleotides are TGCGCCAGCAGCCGGGACAGGGGAAATTCACCCCTCCACTTT. This codes for CASSRDRGNSPLHF.